This is a list of T cell receptor beta chains from one sample in a study of blood T cell repertoires in COVID-19. Some clones are missing from TCRdb's copy, which holds only in-frame ones; the method was immunoSEQ multiplex PCR. Here the sample spans around 24,000 clones, almost 90% being singletons. The sequenced sample consisted of peripheral blood. The receptors here all came from a man aged 65 to 79 with acute or convalescent COVID-19. The CDR3 runs from the conserved cysteine through the conserved F or W. The D gene is left open where the match is weak. The listing skips clone size in some rows; elsewhere it reads once, few, many or a size class.

TRBJ2-7	TRBV10-3	NA	NA	TGTGCCATCAGTGAGTTAGGACAGAGCTACGAGCAGTACTTC	CAISELGQSYEQYF
TRBJ1-5	TRBV19	NA	NA	TGTGCCAGTACCCAGGGTTTTCAGCCCCAGCATTTT	CASTQGFQPQHF
TRBJ1-5	TRBV19	NA	NA	TGTGCCAGTAGTATAGAACAGGGCTACGGCAATCAGCCCCAGCATTTT	CASSIEQGYGNQPQHF
TRBJ1-1	TRBV6-5	NA	NA	TGTGCCAGCAGTAGACGACAGTTGAACACTGAAGCTTTCTTT	CASSRRQLNTEAFF
TRBJ1-5	TRBV5-1	NA	NA	TGCGCCAGCAGCTTGCAGGGCGGGGATCAGCCCCAGCATTTT	CASSLQGGDQPQHF
TRBJ2-5	TRBV7-8	NA	TRBD1	TGTGCCAGCAGCCAGGACAGGGGGCGGGAGACCCAGTACTTC	CASSQDRGRETQYF
TRBJ2-7	TRBV28	NA	NA	TGTGCCAGCACTCCTCGCCGGGACATCTCCTACGAGCAGTACTTC	CASTPRRDISYEQYF
TRBJ2-7	TRBV6-5	once	NA	TGTGCCAGCAGCTTCGCGGGAAGCTACGAGCAGTACTTC	CASSFAGSYEQYF
TRBJ1-4	TRBV4-1	NA	NA	TGCGCCAGCAGCCAAAGAAAGGGGGTTGGTAATGAAAAACTGTTTTTT	CASSQRKGVGNEKLFF
TRBJ1-4	TRBV3-1/TRBV3-2	NA	NA	TGTGCCAGCACCACGACAGCCTCCGGGGAAAAACTGTTTTTT	CASTTTASGEKLFF
TRBJ1-1	TRBV29-1	NA	TRBD1	TGCAGCGTTGGGTCCCAGGGGGCAGGAACTGAAGCTTTCTTT	CSVGSQGAGTEAFF
TRBJ2-2	TRBV9	NA	NA	TGTGCCAGCAGCGTTTTAGCATGGTCCGGGGAGCTGTTTTTT	CASSVLAWSGELFF
TRBJ2-2	TRBV7-3	NA	NA	TGTGCCAGCAGCCCTATGGGGTCAGGAGGATCCCCCGGGGAGCTGTTTTTT	CASSPMGSGGSPGELFF
TRBJ2-1	TRBV7-3	NA	TRBD2	TGTGCCAGCAGCGGTGGCCCGGGACTAGCTCCGTTCTTC	CASSGGPGLAPFF
TRBJ1-5	TRBV11-2	NA	TRBD1	TGTGCCAGCAGCTTCCAGACAGGGGTTACGTATAGCAATCAGCCCCAGCATTTT	CASSFQTGVTYSNQPQHF
TRBJ1-4	TRBV11-2	NA	TRBD1	TGTGCCAGCAGCTTGTACCGGGACAGGGGAATGGGAAAACTGTTTTTT	CASSLYRDRGMGKLFF
TRBJ2-1	TRBV9	once	NA	TGTGCCAGCAGCGGGGGAGCGGCCCTCTACAATGAGCAGTTCTTC	CASSGGAALYNEQFF
TRBJ1-1	TRBV28	NA	NA	TGTGCCAGCAGATCAGGCCCCGGCGCTTTCTTT	CASRSGPGAFF
TRBJ2-2	TRBV19	NA	TRBD2	TGTGCCAGTAGTATTTTAACTAGCGGGAGTGGGACCGGGGAGCTGTTTTTT	CASSILTSGSGTGELFF
TRBJ2-1	TRBV3-1/TRBV3-2	NA	NA	TGTGCCAGCAGCCAGGGCTCCCAGGTCTACAATGAGCAGTTCTTC	CASSQGSQVYNEQFF
TRBJ1-6	TRBV5-4	NA	TRBD1	TGTGCCAGCAGCTTAGACAGGGGAACCCTCCACTTT	CASSLDRGTLHF
TRBJ2-7	TRBV7-3	NA	TRBD1	TGTGCCAGCAGCTTTGCAGGGGGCGACGAGCAGTACTTC	CASSFAGGDEQYF
TRBJ1-6	TRBV7-2	NA	TRBD1	TGTGCCAGCAGCTTGGGGGGACAGGGGTCCAATTCACCCCTCCACTTT	CASSLGGQGSNSPLHF
TRBJ1-5	TRBV7-3	NA	NA	TGTGCCAGCAGCTTATCCGGGGGAAACAATCAGCCCCAGCATTTT	CASSLSGGNNQPQHF
TRBJ1-2	TRBV4-3	NA	NA	TGCGCCAGCAGCCAAGGGGTGGGCAGCAGCCCGTATGGCTACACCTTC	CASSQGVGSSPYGYTF
TRBJ1-2	TRBV3-1/TRBV3-2	NA	TRBD1	TGTGCCAGCAGCCAAGGGACAGGGAACTATGGCTACACCTTC	CASSQGTGNYGYTF
TRBJ2-1	TRBV4-1	NA	NA	TGCGCCAGCAGCCAAGAGCCAGCGACTGAGCAGTTCTTC	CASSQEPATEQFF
TRBJ1-2	TRBV5-6	NA	NA	TGTGCCAGCAGCTCCCGCTGGACAGCCTTCTATGGCTACACCTTC	CASSSRWTAFYGYTF
TRBJ2-7	TRBV7-3	NA	NA	TGTGCCAGCAGCTCCCTCGGCGGGACGAGCGAGCAGTACTTC	CASSSLGGTSEQYF
TRBJ1-1	TRBV7-9	few	TRBD1	TGTGCCAGCAGTACAGGGGGTAACACTGAAGCTTTCTTT	CASSTGGNTEAFF
TRBJ1-1	TRBV11-1	NA	NA	TGTGCCAGCGCTACAAGACAGCAAAGCACTGAAGCTTTCTTT	CASATRQQSTEAFF
TRBJ2-2	TRBV12-3/TRBV12-4	NA	NA	TGTGCCGTCAGGGATTTGAACACCGGGGAGCTGTTTTTT	CAVRDLNTGELFF
TRBJ1-1	TRBV18	NA	NA	TGTGCCAGCTCCCATATTCGGCAGGCCGATATGAACACTGAAGCTTTCTTT	CASSHIRQADMNTEAFF
TRBJ1-4	TRBV7-9	NA	TRBD1	TGTGCCAGCAGTTGGGACAGCTATGAAAAACTGTTTTTT	CASSWDSYEKLFF
TRBJ2-5	TRBV5-1	NA	TRBD2	TGCGCCAGCAGCTTGGGGACTAGCACAGGGGAGACCCAGTACTTC	CASSLGTSTGETQYF
TRBJ2-3	TRBV6-1	NA	NA	TGTGCCAGCAGCGAATGGGGGCTACTACTCACAGATACGCAGTATTTT	CASSEWGLLLTDTQYF
TRBJ2-3	TRBV5-4	once	NA	TGTGCCAGCACTCGGGCGACAGTGAGCACAGATACGCAGTATTTT	CASTRATVSTDTQYF
TRBJ2-7	TRBV5-1	once	NA	TGCGCCAGCAGCGTTAGCGTTCCATCCTACGAGCAGTACTTC	CASSVSVPSYEQYF
TRBJ2-1	TRBV5-5	once	TRBD2	TGTGCCAGCAGCTCCGGACTAGCGGGGTGGGGGTACTCCTACAATGAGCAGTTCTTC	CASSSGLAGWGYSYNEQFF
TRBJ1-2	TRBV19	NA	NA	TGTGCCAGTAAAGGGGAGGGGTACTATGGCTACACCTTC	CASKGEGYYGYTF
TRBJ1-3	TRBV7-2	few	NA	TGTGCCAGCAGTCTAATGACAGTCTCTGGAAACACCATATATTTT	CASSLMTVSGNTIYF
TRBJ1-5	TRBV5-6	NA	TRBD1	TGTGCCAGCAGCCCCGGGACAGATCAGCCCCAGCATTTT	CASSPGTDQPQHF
TRBJ2-1	TRBV5-1	NA	TRBD2	TGCGCCAGCAGCCCGGGAGGTAGCTCCTACAATGAGCAGTTCTTC	CASSPGGSSYNEQFF
TRBJ2-2	TRBV11-3	NA	NA	TGTGCCAGCAGCACCAAAGCCCGGGAGCTGTTTTTT	CASSTKARELFF
TRBJ1-1	TRBV5-1	NA	NA	TGCGCCAGCTCGGGAGAGAACACTGAAGCTTTCTTT	CASSGENTEAFF
TRBJ1-3	TRBV19	NA	NA	TGTGCCAGTAGTGGTGGGCCCAGCCGGAGAAACACCATATATTTT	CASSGGPSRRNTIYF
TRBJ1-2	TRBV5-1	NA	NA	TGCGCCAGCGGGCTGGACAGCCAAATCAGGGGCTACACCTTC	CASGLDSQIRGYTF
TRBJ2-4	TRBV15	NA	TRBD1	TGTGCCACCAGCAAAAGACAGGGGGCGGACATTCAGTACTTC	CATSKRQGADIQYF
TRBJ1-2	TRBV11-1	NA	NA	TGTGCCAGCAGCTTCGGAGGGTATGGCTACACCTTC	CASSFGGYGYTF
TRBJ2-7	TRBV21-1	NA	NA	TGTGCCAGCAGCAACATAACAGGGTTAACCTACGAGCAGTACTTC	CASSNITGLTYEQYF
TRBJ1-2	TRBV9	once	NA	TGTGCCAGCAGCGACCCCTGGGGGGACTATGGCTACACCTTC	CASSDPWGDYGYTF
TRBJ2-5	TRBV29-1	NA	TRBD2	TGCAGCGTTGAGGGCGGGAGGAAAGAGACCCAGTACTTC	CSVEGGRKETQYF
TRBJ2-2	TRBV25-1	NA	NA	TGTGCCAGCATGGCGGAGAACACCGGGGAGCTGTTTTTT	CASMAENTGELFF
TRBJ2-7	TRBV6-5	few	NA	TGTGCCAGCAGGGACAGTATCTACGAGCAGTACTTC	CASRDSIYEQYF
TRBJ1-3	TRBV6-5	NA	NA	TGTGCCAGCAGTTACAGCAACGGGGTTACTGGAAACACCATATATTTT	CASSYSNGVTGNTIYF
TRBJ1-2	TRBV5-1	NA	TRBD1	TGCGCCAGCAGCTTTCCAGGGGGCTATGGCTACACCTTC	CASSFPGGYGYTF
TRBJ2-2	TRBV11-3	NA	TRBD2	TGTGCCAGCAGCTTTAGCGGGACGAACACCGGGGAGCTGTTTTTT	CASSFSGTNTGELFF
TRBJ2-3	TRBV19	NA	NA	TGTGCCACCGCCAGGGAAGGGTACACAGATACGCAGTATTTT	CATAREGYTDTQYF
TRBJ1-2	TRBV12-3/TRBV12-4	NA	TRBD1	TGTGCCAGCACCGAGGGACAGGGAGGAGGCTACACCTTC	CASTEGQGGGYTF
TRBJ1-1	TRBV5-1	NA	TRBD1	TGCGCCAGCAGCTGGGGACAGGGTGGTACTGAAGCTTTCTTT	CASSWGQGGTEAFF